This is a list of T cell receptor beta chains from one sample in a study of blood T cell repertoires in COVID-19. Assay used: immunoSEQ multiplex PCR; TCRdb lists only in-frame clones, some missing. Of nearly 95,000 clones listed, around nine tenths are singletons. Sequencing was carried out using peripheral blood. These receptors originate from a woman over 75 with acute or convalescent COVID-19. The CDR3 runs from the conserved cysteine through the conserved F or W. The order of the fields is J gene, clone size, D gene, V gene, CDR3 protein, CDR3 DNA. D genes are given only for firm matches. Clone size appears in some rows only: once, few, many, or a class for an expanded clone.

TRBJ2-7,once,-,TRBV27,CASSPRGAQSSYEQYF,TGTGCCAGCAGTCCCCGCGGAGCGCAGAGCTCCTACGAGCAGTACTTC
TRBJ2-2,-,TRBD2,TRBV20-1,CSASGREDHNGELFF,TGCAGTGCTAGTGGGCGGGAGGACCACAACGGGGAGCTGTTTTTT
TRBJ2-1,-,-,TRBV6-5,CASSYPGGGRAWEQFF,TGTGCCAGCAGTTACCCCGGGGGCGGGAGAGCTTGGGAGCAGTTCTTC
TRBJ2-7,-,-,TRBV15,CATSRTQGTTYEQYF,TGTGCCACCAGCAGAACCCAGGGGACTACCTACGAGCAGTACTTC
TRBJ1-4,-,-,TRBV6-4,CASSDGSGPNEKLFF,TGTGCCAGCAGTGACGGGTCGGGTCCTAATGAAAAACTGTTTTTT
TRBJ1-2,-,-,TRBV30,CAWSPGHRNYGYTF,TGTGCCTGGAGCCCGGGACACCGAAACTATGGCTACACCTTC
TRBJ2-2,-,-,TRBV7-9,CASSLRGGESTGELFF,TGTGCCAGCAGCCTGAGGGGGGGCGAAAGCACCGGGGAGCTGTTTTTT
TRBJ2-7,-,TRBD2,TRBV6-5,CASSYSTSGTYEQYF,TGTGCCAGCAGTTATTCGACTAGCGGCACCTACGAGCAGTACTTC
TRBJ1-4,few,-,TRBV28,CASRGRVGEKLFF,TGTGCCAGCAGGGGGAGGGTAGGGGAAAAACTGTTTTTT
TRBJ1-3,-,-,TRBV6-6,CASSYGQGGGNTIYF,TGTGCCAGCAGTTACGGGCAGGGAGGAGGAAACACCATATATTTT
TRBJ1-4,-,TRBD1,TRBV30,CAWSRDRGTKLFF,TGTGCCTGGAGTCGAGACAGGGGGACAAAACTGTTTTTT
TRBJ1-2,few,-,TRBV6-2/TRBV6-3,CASSYSSIAGALNYGYTF,TGTGCCAGCAGTTACTCGAGTATCGCAGGGGCCCTCAACTATGGCTACACCTTC
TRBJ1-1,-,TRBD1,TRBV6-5,CASSRDRGDTEAFF,TGTGCCAGCAGCAGGGACAGGGGTGACACTGAAGCTTTCTTT
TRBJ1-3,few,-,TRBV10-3,CAISEFREAGNTIYF,TGTGCCATCAGTGAGTTCAGGGAGGCTGGAAACACCATATATTTT
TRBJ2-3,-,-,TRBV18,CASSPRVGYTDTQYF,TGTGCCAGCTCACCACGGGTCGGGTACACAGATACGCAGTATTTT
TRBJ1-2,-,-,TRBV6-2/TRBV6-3,CASSYEGDGYTF,TGTGCCAGCAGTTACGAAGGAGATGGCTACACCTTC
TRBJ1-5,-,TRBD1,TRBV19,CASSMPLRTGGNQPQHF,TGTGCCAGTAGTATGCCCCTACGGACAGGGGGCAATCAGCCCCAGCATTTT
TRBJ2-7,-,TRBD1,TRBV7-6,CASSLGGQGAGEQYF,TGTGCCAGCAGCTTGGGCGGGCAGGGGGCGGGCGAGCAGTACTTC
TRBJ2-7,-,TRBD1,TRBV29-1,CSAGAPGQGAGEQYF,TGCAGCGCTGGGGCCCCGGGACAGGGGGCTGGGGAGCAGTACTTC
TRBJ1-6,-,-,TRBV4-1,CASSWRATSSYNSPLHF,TGCGCCAGCAGCTGGCGGGCCACTAGCTCCTATAATTCACCCCTCCACTTT
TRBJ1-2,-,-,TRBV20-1,CSAEDNYGYTF,TGCAGTGCGGAGGACAACTATGGCTACACCTTC
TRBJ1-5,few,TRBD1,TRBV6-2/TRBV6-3,CASSSNDRVSQPQHF,TGTGCCAGCAGTTCCAATGACAGGGTCAGTCAGCCCCAGCATTTT
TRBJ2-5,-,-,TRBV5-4,CASSLAETQYF,TGTGCCAGCAGCTTGGCGGAGACCCAGTACTTC
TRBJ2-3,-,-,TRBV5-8,CASSLMAGMADTQYF,TGTGCCAGCAGCTTGATGGCGGGAATGGCAGATACGCAGTATTTT
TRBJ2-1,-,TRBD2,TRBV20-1,CSASDPIGTSGGGNEQFF,TGCAGTGCTAGTGACCCCATAGGGACTAGCGGGGGAGGCAATGAGCAGTTCTTC
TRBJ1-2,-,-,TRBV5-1,CASSQDTTNYGYTF,TGCGCCAGCAGCCAGGACACCACTAACTATGGCTACACCTTC
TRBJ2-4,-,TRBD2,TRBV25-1,CASSGGGIAKNIQYF,TGTGCCAGCAGTGGGGGGGGGATAGCCAAAAACATTCAGTACTTC
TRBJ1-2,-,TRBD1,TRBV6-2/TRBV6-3,CASSEQQGNGYTF,TGTGCCAGCAGTGAGCAACAGGGGAATGGCTACACCTTC
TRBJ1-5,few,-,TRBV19,CASSIAMSQPQHF,TGTGCCAGTAGTATCGCTATGAGTCAGCCCCAGCATTTT
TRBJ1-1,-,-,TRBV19,CASRQSFNTEAFF,TGTGCCAGTCGACAGAGTTTTAACACTGAAGCTTTCTTT
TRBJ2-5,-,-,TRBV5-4,CASSSESGEQETQYF,TGTGCCAGCAGCTCGGAGTCGGGGGAACAAGAGACCCAGTACTTC
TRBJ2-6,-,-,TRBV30,CAWSVPGTSGANVLTF,TGTGCCTGGAGTGTACCAGGTACCTCTGGGGCCAACGTCCTGACTTTC
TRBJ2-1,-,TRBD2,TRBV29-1,CSVEGSGGAVNEQFF,TGCAGCGTTGAGGGAAGCGGGGGGGCCGTCAATGAGCAGTTCTTC
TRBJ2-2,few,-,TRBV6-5,CASSYGRNTGELFF,TGTGCCAGCAGTTACGGCAGGAACACCGGGGAGCTGTTTTTT
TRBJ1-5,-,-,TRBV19,CASSMKHNSNQPQHF,TGTGCCAGTAGTATGAAACATAATAGCAATCAGCCCCAGCATTTT
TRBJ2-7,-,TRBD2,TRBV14,CASSQLAGGLGEQYF,TGTGCCAGCAGCCAACTAGCGGGAGGGCTGGGTGAGCAGTACTTC
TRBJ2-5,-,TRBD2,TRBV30,CAWAGGPQETQYF,TGTGCCTGGGCGGGAGGACCACAAGAGACCCAGTACTTC
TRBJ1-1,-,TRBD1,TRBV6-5,CASRPGQVNTEAFF,TGTGCCAGCAGGCCTGGACAGGTGAACACTGAAGCTTTCTTT
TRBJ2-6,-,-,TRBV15,CATSRDFQSSGANVLTF,TGTGCCACCAGCAGGGACTTCCAGAGCTCTGGGGCCAACGTCCTGACTTTC
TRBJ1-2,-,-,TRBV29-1,CSVVRGLGYTF,TGCAGCGTTGTGCGGGGGCTAGGCTACACCTTC
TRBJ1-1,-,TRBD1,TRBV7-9,CASSFRDRVEAFF,TGTGCCAGCAGCTTTAGGGACAGGGTTGAAGCTTTCTTT
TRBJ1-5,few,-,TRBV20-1,CSASKTVGQTIANQPQHF,TGCAGTGCTAGTAAGACAGTAGGGCAGACCATCGCCAATCAGCCCCAGCATTTT
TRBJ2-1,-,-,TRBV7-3,CASSSTKGGLLNEQFF,TGTGCCAGCAGCTCCACTAAAGGAGGGCTCCTCAATGAGCAGTTCTTC
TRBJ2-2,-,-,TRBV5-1,CASSLDSSSTGELFF,TGCGCCAGCAGCTTGGACTCGTCGAGCACCGGGGAGCTGTTTTTT
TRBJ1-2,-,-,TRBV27,CASSLTPGINYGYTF,TGTGCCAGCAGTTTAACACCGGGAATTAACTATGGCTACACCTTC
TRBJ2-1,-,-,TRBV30,CAWSLYNEQFF,TGTGCCTGGAGTCTCTACAATGAGCAGTTCTTC
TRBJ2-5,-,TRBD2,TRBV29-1,CSVGGLAGIEETQYF,TGCAGCGTTGGAGGGCTAGCGGGGATTGAGGAGACCCAGTACTTC
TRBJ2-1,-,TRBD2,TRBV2,CASSQLAGGYNEQFF,TGTGCCAGCAGTCAACTAGCGGGGGGTTACAATGAGCAGTTCTTC
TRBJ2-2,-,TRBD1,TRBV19,CASKSDRGRAGELFF,TGTGCCAGTAAATCGGACAGGGGGCGAGCCGGGGAGCTGTTTTTT
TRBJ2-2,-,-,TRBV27,CASSLSPGAWDTGELFF,TGTGCCAGCAGTTTATCGCCAGGGGCATGGGACACCGGGGAGCTGTTTTTT
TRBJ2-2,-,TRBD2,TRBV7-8,CASSVTSGGDGELFF,TGTGCCAGCAGCGTAACTAGCGGGGGTGACGGGGAGCTGTTTTTT
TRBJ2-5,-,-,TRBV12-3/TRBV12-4,CASSFYETQYF,TGTGCCAGCAGTTTTTATGAGACCCAGTACTTC
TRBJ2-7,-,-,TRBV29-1,CSGSNSRNFYEQYF,TGCAGCGGCTCCAACAGCCGTAATTTCTACGAGCAGTACTTC
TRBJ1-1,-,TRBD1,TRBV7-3,CASSQGQGVEAFF,TGTGCCAGCAGCCAGGGACAGGGTGTGGAAGCTTTCTTT